These 18 T cell receptor beta chains were all obtained from the same sample, sequenced in a study of Graves' ophthalmopathy and Graves' hyperthyroidism. The TCR beta CDR3 regions underwent amplification from RNA transcripts. The workflow started with a first-round RT-PCR run with HTBI primers and then moved on to a second-round multiplex PCR. TCRdb passed the multiplex PCR reads through MiXCR, listing each CDR3 protein once. In the table there are around 600,000 distinct CDR3 sequences, just over 40% of which are singletons. The sample consisted of peripheral blood. Source of these receptors: an adult man with Graves' ophthalmopathy.

The rearrangement joins TRBV7-9 to TRBJ2-2; 7 bases line up with TRBD2. J lost 5 bases, V lost 6 bases, and 9 bases had no gene match. Germline-derived CDR1 and CDR2 are SEHNR and FQNEAQ (reference sequence). This CDR3 spans 15 amino acids. CDR3 sequence reads: CASSSGGELTGELFF. The CDR3 nucleotides read TGTGCCAGCAGTTCGGGGGGAGAGCTGACCGGGGAGCTGTTTTTT.

V gene TRBV2 combines with J gene TRBJ1-2; 7 nucleotides line up with TRBD1. V dropped 10 bases and J dropped 4; count of bases not matched to a gene: 3. The CDR3 has 11 amino acids. Germline CDR1 SNHLY, CDR2 FYNNEI. The CDR3 DNA is TGTGCCAACAGGGGAAGCTATGGCTACACCTTC. Residues: CANRGSYGYTF.

The chain carries TRBV29-1 and TRBJ2-7; 9 bases are shared with TRBD1. This CDR3 spans 13 amino acids. V gave up 6 bases and J gave up 6 bases; unmatched junction bases: 9. CDR1 is SQVTM and CDR2 is ANQGSEA in the germline V gene. This chain's CDR3 is CSVEKGQGSEQYF. CDR3 bases: TGCAGCGTGGAAAAGGGACAGGGCAGCGAGCAGTACTTC.

The chain employs TRBV20-1 and TRBJ1-5; D perhaps matches TRBD1 (6 bases). The J call is in doubt because the DNA end fits TRBJ2-5 better. Germline V gene sequence: CDR1 DFQATT, CDR2 SNEGSKA (reference sequence). The CDR3 length is 13 residues. The CDR3: CSASKGDNQPQYF. The CDR3 DNA is TGCAGTGCTAGTAAGGGGGACAATCAGCCCCAGTACTTC.

The gene calls are TRBV19 and TRBJ1-2, with D perhaps TRBD1 (6 bases). This CDR3 is 14 amino acids long. V lost 9 bases and J lost 7, with 21 bases in between. The V gene's germline CDR1 is LNHDA and CDR2 SQIVND (reference sequence). In DNA, the CDR3 is TGTGCCAGCTCACCCCTTCCAGGGGTGGCTGGCTACACCTTC. It codes for CASSPLPGVAGYTF.

There are many counts of this clonotype. The chain links TRBV20-1 to TRBJ1-5; D perhaps matches TRBD1 (5 bases). V lost 3 bases, J lost 4 bases, and 13 bases lay in between. This CDR3 comprises 14 residues. Germline V gives CDR1 DFQATT, CDR2 SNEGSKA (reference sequence). The CDR3 loop is CSARTPGGNQPQHF. The CDR3, as DNA: TGCAGTGCTAGGACCCCGGGGGGTAATCAGCCCCAGCATTTT.

This clonotype was found many times. CDR3 residues: CASSHGTSGGQETQYF. The CDR3 DNA sequence: TGCGCCAGCAGCCACGGGACTAGCGGGGGGCAAGAGACCCAGTACTTC. This chain links TRBV5-1 with TRBJ2-5; 15 bases match TRBD2. Germline V lookup: CDR1 SGHRS, CDR2 YFSETQ. The CDR3 loop spans 16 amino acids. Trimming removed 4 bases from V and 2 bases from J; junction bases left unmatched: 3.

Only a few counts were recorded for this clonotype. The chain recombines TRBV19 with TRBJ2-2; a possible D gene is TRBD2 (5 bases). The length of the CDR3 is 14 residues. V lost 1 base to trimming and J lost 6 bases, with 9 bases between them. Germline loops: CDR1 LNHDA, CDR2 SQIVND (reference sequence). The CDR3 DNA reads TGTGCCAGTAGTATAGTGGGGAGAGCCGGGGAGCTGTTTTTT. As protein: CASSIVGRAGELFF.

In its sample, this clonotype was seen a few times. The chain couples TRBV5-1 to TRBJ1-4; perhaps TRBD1 as D (5 bases). Trimming removed 4 bases from V and 2 bases from J, with 12 bases in between. Germline CDR1 SGHRS, CDR2 YFSETQ. There are 15 residues in the CDR3. CDR3 sequence (DNA): TGCGCCAGCAGCACGACGGGACGGACTAATGAAAAACTGTTTTTT. Translating gives CASSTTGRTNEKLFF.

CDR3: CASSSGTEMRGAQHF. The CDR3 DNA is TGTGCCAGCAGCAGCGGGACGGAAATGCGCGGTGCCCAGCATTTT. This rearrangement joins TRBV9 to TRBJ1-5, with D perhaps TRBD1 (5 bases). The CDR3 is 15 residues long. V lost 4 bases to trimming and J lost 11 bases, with 22 bases between them. In germline, CDR1 is SGDLS, CDR2 YYNGEE.

This clonotype was found a few times. This chain joins TRBV20-1 and TRBJ1-1; TRBD1 matches 7 bases. Trimming took 2 bases from V and 6 from J; bases not matched to a gene: 9. CDR1 DFQATT and CDR2 SNEGSKA come from the germline V gene (reference sequence). The CDR3 consists of 14 residues. The CDR3 bases are TGCAGTGCTAGATCCGACGGAGGGGGCCCTGAAGCTTTCTTT. This codes for CSARSDGGGPEAFF.

This clonotype was seen a handful of times. The V and J genes are TRBV11-3 and TRBJ1-3; D is unresolved. This CDR3 contains 14 residues. The V gene's germline CDR1 is SGHNT and CDR2 YENEEA. Deletions cut 3 bases from V and 4 bases from J, with 10 bases between. CDR3 DNA sequence: TGTGCCAGCAGCTTCCTGGGCGGGGGAAACACCATATATTTT. Translated, it gives CASSFLGGGNTIYF.

This clonotype was observed at least ten times. This sequence joins TRBV7-8 and TRBJ2-5; 8 bases fit TRBD1. The CDR3 has 14 amino acids. Losses at the gene ends were 4 bases for V and 2 bases for J; bases not matched to a gene: 3. Per germline, CDR1 SGHVS and CDR2 FQNEAQ. The CDR3, as DNA: TGTGCCAGCAGCTCGCGGACAGGGCAAGAGACCCAGTACTTC. Protein: CASSSRTGQETQYF.

This clonotype was detected ten times or more. The chain carries TRBV24-1 and TRBJ2-7, with D uncertain. From germline, CDR1 is KGHDR and CDR2 SFDVKD. V dropped 2 bases and J dropped 4 bases, with 11 bases sitting between them. The CDR3 is made up of 14 amino acids. CDR3: CATSDSSTAYEQYF. In DNA form, the CDR3 reads TGTGCCACCAGTGATTCTTCTACTGCGTACGAGCAGTACTTC.

The chain is built from TRBV7-2 and TRBJ2-7, with 8 positions matching TRBD2. Germline assignment: CDR1 SGHTA and CDR2 FQGNSA. The CDR3 covers 13 residues. The J segment lost 5 bases and the V segment lost 8 bases, leaving 8 bases of the junction unmatched. The CDR3, as DNA: TGTGCCAGCTCACCGGGACTAGAGAACGAGCAGTACTTC. Translated: CASSPGLENEQYF.

Of note for this clonotype: Since a much larger clone is just one base distant, this may be a read error. This chain joins TRBV20-1 and TRBJ1-2; D call uncertain. In germline, CDR1 is DFQATT, CDR2 SNEGSKA (reference sequence). CDR3 size: 19 residues. The V end was cut by 1 base, the J end by 2 bases, with 26 bases between. The CDR3 nucleotides read TGCAGTGCTAGAGTTTTGGCCGACGCCCAAACAGAGTCGAACTATGGCTACACCTTC. It encodes CSARVLADAQTESNYGYTF.

This clonotype was counted many times. The chain recombines TRBV6-5 with TRBJ1-6, with D possibly matching TRBD1 (5 bases). The V and J ends lost 4 bases and 8 bases respectively, with 15 bases between them. The CDR3 consists of 15 residues. Germline loops: CDR1 MNHEY, CDR2 SVGAGI. CDR3 in amino acids: CASSSLGASDSPLHF. The CDR3 DNA follows: TGTGCCAGCAGTTCCCTCGGGGCGTCGGATTCACCCCTCCACTTT.

In this sample, this clonotype turned up many times. V and J are TRBV7-2 and TRBJ2-7, with 9 bases fitting TRBD1. CDR1 is SGHTA and CDR2 is FQGNSA in the germline V gene. The length of the CDR3 is 14 residues. The V segment lost 2 bases and the J segment 4 bases; nucleotides outside the gene matches: 3. CDR3 in DNA: TGTGCCAGCAGCTTATACAGGGGGCCATACGAGCAGTACTTC. It specifies CASSLYRGPYEQYF. The full variable domain, rest sourced from reference TRBV7-2 and TRBJ2-7, is GAGVSQSPSNKVTEKGKDVELRCDPISGHTALYWYRQSLGQGLEFLIYFQGNSAPDKSGLPSDRFSAERTGGSVSTLTIQRTQQEDSAVYLCASSLYRGPYEQYFGPGTRLTVT.